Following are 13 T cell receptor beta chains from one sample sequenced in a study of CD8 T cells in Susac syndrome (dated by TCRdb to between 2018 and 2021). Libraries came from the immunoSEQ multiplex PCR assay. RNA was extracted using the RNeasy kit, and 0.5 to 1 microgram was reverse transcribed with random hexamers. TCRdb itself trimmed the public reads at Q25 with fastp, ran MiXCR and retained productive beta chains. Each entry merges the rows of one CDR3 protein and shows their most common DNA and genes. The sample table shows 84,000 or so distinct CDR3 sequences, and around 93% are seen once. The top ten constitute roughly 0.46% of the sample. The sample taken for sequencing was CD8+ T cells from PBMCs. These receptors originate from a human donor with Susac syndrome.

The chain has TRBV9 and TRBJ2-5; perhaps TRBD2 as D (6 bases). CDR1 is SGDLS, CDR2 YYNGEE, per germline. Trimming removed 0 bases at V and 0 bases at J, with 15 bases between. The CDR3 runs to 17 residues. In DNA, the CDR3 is TGTGCCAGCAGCGTAGAGCTCGGGGGACTTCACCAAGAGACCCAGTACTTC. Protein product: CASSVELGGLHQETQYF.

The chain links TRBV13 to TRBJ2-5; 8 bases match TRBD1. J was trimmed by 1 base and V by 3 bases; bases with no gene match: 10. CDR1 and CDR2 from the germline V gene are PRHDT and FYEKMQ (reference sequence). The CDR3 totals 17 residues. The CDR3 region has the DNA TGTGCCAGCAGCTTTGCCTCGATACAGGGGGTCCAAGAGACCCAGTACTTC. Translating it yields CASSFASIQGVQETQYF.

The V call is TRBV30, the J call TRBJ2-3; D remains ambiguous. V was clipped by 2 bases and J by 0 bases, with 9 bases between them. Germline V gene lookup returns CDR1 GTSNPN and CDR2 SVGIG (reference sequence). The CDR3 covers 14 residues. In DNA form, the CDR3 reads TGTGCCTGGAGTAAGACCCAGAGCACAGATACGCAGTATTTT. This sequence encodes CAWSKTQSTDTQYF.

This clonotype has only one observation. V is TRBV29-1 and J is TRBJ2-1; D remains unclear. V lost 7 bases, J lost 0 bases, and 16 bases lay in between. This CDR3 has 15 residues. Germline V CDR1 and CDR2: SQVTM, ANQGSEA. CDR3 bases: TGCAGCGCCGGCAACGGCCCTTTCTCCTACAATGAGCAGTTCTTC. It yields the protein CSAGNGPFSYNEQFF.

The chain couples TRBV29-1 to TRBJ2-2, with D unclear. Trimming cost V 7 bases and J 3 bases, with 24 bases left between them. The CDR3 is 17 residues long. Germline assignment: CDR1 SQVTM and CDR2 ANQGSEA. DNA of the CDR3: TGCAGCGCTCTAAATCCCAGTGGTTTGTCGGACACCGGGGAGCTGTTTTTT. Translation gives CSALNPSGLSDTGELFF.

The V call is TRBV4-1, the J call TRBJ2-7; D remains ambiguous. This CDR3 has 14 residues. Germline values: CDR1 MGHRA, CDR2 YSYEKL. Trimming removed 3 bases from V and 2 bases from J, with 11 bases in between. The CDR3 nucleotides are TGCGCCAGCAGCCAGTTCGGCAGTACCTACGAGCAGTACTTC. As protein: CASSQFGSTYEQYF.

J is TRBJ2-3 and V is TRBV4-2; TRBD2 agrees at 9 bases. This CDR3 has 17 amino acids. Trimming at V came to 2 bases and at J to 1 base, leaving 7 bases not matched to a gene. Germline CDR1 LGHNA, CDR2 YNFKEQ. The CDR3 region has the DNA TGTGCCAGCAGCCAACGACAAGCGGGAGGAGGCACAGATACGCAGTATTTT. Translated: CASSQRQAGGGTDTQYF.

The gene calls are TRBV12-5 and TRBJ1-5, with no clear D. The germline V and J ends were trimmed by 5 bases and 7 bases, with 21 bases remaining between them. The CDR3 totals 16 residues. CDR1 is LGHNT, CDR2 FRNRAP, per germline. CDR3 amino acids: CASGLSEILLGQPQHF. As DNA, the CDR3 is TGTGCTAGTGGTCTGTCAGAGATCCTTCTGGGCCAGCCCCAGCATTTT.

In nucleotides, the CDR3 is TGTGCCAGCAGCAATCCCAGCGGGAGACAAGGCAATGAGCAGTTCTTC. Translation: CASSNPSGRQGNEQFF. The rearrangement joins TRBV5-6 to TRBJ2-1; 8 bases align to TRBD2. Losses at the gene ends were 4 bases for V and 6 bases for J; bases not matched to a gene: 12. CDR3 length: 16 amino acids. CDR1 SGHDT and CDR2 YYEEEE come from the germline V gene.

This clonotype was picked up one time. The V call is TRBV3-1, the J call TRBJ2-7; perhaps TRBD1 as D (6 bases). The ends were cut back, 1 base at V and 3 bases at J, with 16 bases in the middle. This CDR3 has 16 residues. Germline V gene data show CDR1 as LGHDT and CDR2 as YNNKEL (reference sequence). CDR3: CASSQAVGTIIYEQYF. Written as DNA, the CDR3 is TGTGCCAGCAGCCAAGCGGTCGGGACAATTATCTACGAGCAGTACTTC.

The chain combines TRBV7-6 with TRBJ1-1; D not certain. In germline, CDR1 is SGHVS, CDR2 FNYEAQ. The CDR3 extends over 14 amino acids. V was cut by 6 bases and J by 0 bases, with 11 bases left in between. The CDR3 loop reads CASRPGSLNTEAFF. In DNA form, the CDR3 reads TGTGCCAGCAGGCCCGGGAGCTTGAACACTGAAGCTTTCTTT.

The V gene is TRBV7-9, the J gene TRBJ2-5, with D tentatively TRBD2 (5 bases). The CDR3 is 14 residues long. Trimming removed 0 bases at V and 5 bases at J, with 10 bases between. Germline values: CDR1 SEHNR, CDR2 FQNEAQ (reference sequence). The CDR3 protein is CASSLAPPGETQYF. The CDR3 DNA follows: TGTGCCAGCAGCTTAGCCCCCCCGGGGGAGACCCAGTACTTC.

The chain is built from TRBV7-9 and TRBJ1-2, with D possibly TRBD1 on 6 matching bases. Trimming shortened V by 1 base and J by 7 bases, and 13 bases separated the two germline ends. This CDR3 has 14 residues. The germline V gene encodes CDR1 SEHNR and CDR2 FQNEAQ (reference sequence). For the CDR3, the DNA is TGTGCCAGCAGCTTAGGGGACATCAAACGTGGCTACACCTTC. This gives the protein CASSLGDIKRGYTF. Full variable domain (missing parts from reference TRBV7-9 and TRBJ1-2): DTGVSQNPRHKITKRGQNVTFRCDPISEHNRLYWYRQTLGQGPEFLTYFQNEAQLEKSRLLSDRFSAERPKGSFSTLEIQRTEQGDSAMYLCASSLGDIKRGYTFGSGTRLTVV.